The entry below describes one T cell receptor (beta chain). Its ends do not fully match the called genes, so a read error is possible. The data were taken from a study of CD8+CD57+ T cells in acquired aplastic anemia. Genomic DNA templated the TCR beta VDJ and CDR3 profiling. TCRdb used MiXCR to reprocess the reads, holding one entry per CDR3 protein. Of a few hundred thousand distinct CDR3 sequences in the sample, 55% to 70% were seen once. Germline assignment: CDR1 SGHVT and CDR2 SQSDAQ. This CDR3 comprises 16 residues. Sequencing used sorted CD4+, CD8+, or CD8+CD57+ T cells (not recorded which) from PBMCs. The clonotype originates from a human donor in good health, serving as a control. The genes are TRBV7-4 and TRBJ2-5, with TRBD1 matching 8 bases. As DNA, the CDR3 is TGTGCCAGCAGCCTTGCGGACAGGGCCTTTCAAGGGACCCAGTACTTC. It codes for CASSLADRAFQGTQYF.